This T cell receptor beta chain derives from a study of Graves' ophthalmopathy and Graves' hyperthyroidism. The study amplified TCR beta CDR3 regions using RNA transcripts. An initial RT-PCR round employing HTBI primers preceded a second-round multiplex PCR. TCRdb re-analysed the multiplex PCR reads in MiXCR, keeping a single row per CDR3 protein. The table shows over 200,000 distinct CDR3 sequences, with roughly 29% occurring only once. The V end was cut by 1 base, the J end by 7 bases, with 11 bases between. CDR1 is MDHEN and CDR2 is SYDVKM in the germline V gene. CDR3 length: 14 amino acids. This clonotype was counted at least ten times.

The V call is TRBV28, the J call TRBJ1-5, with D possibly TRBD1 on 5 matching bases. This sequence originates from a man aged 45-60 years with Graves' ophthalmopathy. The sample consisted of peripheral blood. CDR3 sequence reads: CASSLSRREQPQHF. CDR3 bases: TGTGCCAGCAGTTTATCTCGCAGGGAGCAGCCCCAGCATTTT. Together with reference TRBV28 and TRBJ1-5, the CDR3 gives the full variable domain: DVKVTQSSRYLVKRTGEKVFLECVQDMDHENMFWYRQDPGLGLRLIYFSYDVKMKEKGDIPEGYSVSREKKERFSLILESASTNQTSMYLCASSLSRREQPQHFGDGTRLSIL.